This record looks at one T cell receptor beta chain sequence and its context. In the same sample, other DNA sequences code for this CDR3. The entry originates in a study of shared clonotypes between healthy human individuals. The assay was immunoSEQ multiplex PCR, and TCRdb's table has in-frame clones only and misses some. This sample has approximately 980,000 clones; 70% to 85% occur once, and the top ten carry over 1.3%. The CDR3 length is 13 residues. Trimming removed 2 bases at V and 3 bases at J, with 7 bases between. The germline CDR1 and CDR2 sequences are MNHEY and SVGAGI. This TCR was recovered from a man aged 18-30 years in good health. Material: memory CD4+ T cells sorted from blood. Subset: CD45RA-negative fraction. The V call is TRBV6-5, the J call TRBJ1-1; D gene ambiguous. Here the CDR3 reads CASSYHRDTEAFF. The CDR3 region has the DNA TGTGCCAGCAGTTACCATAGGGACACTGAAGCTTTCTTT.